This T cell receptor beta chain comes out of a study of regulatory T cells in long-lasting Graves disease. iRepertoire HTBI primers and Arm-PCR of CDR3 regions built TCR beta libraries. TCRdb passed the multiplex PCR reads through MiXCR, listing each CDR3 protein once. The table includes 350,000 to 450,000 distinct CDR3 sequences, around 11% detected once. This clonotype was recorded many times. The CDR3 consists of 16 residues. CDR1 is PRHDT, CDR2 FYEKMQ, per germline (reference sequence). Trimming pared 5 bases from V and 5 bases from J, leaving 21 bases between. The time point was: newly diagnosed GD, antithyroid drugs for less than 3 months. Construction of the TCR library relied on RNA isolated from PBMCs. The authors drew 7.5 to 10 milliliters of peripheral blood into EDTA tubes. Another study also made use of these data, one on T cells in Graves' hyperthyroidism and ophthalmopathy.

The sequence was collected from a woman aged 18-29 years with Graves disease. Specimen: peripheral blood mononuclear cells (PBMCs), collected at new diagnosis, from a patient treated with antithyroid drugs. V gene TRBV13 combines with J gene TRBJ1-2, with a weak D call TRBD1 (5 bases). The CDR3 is CASSPPLGGKGYGYTF. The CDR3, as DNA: TGTGCCAGCAGCCCGCCATTGGGGGGGAAGGGGTATGGCTACACCTTC.